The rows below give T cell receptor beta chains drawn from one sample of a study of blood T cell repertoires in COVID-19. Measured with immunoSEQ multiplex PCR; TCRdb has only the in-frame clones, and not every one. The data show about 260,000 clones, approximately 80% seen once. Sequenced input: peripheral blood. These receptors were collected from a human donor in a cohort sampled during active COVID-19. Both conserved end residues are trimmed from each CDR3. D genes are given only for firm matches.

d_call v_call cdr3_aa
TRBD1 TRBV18 ASSRNTGVQPQH
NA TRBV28 ASSSPGRYT
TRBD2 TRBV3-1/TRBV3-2 ASSRTSGGVLTDTQY
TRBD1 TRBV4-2 ASSTEGTAGNTIY
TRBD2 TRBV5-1 ASSLIGLGAYEQY
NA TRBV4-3 ASSQLPPGSTNEKLF
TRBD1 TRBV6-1 ASSEQGEIYGYT
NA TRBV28 ASRSGGISNQPQH
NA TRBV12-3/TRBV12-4 ASSLREAQY
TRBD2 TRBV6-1 ASSDSGRAKNIQY
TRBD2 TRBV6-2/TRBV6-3 ASSYPGGSFNEQF
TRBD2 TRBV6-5 ASSYSIAGGNNEQF
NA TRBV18 ASSLLDRGTELF
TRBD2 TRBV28 ASSPGLARRYEQY
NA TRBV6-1 ASSEAYYQTYEQY